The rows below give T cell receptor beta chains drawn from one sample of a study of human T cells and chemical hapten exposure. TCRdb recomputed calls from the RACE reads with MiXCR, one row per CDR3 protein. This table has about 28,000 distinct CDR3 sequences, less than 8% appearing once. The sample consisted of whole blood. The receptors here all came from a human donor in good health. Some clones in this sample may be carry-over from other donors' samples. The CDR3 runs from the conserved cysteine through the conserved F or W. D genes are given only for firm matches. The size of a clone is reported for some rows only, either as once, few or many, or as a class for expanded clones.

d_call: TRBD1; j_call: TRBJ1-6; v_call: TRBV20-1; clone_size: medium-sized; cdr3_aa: CSAREDRGNSPLHF; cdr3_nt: TGCAGTGCTAGAGAAGACAGGGGCAATTCACCCCTCCACTTT
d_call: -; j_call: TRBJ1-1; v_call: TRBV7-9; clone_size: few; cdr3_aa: CASTRGRAEAFF; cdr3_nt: TGTGCCAGCACTAGGGGCAGGGCTGAAGCTTTCTTT
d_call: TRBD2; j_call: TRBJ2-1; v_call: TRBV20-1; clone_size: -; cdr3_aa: CSARETSGDGDEQFF; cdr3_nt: TGCAGTGCTAGAGAGACTAGCGGGGATGGGGATGAGCAGTTCTTC
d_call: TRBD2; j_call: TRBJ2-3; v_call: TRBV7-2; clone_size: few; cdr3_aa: CASSTYPSGGTTDTQYF; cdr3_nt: TGTGCCAGCAGCACGTACCCTAGCGGGGGTACCACAGATACGCAGTATTTT
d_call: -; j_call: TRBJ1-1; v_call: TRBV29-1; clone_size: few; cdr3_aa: CSVALGGDTEAFF; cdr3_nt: TGCAGCGTGGCACTCGGGGGAGACACTGAAGCTTTCTTT
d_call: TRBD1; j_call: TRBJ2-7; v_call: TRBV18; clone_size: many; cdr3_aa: CASSPGTGDYEQYF; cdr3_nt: TGTGCCAGCTCACCCGGGACAGGGGATTACGAGCAGTACTTC
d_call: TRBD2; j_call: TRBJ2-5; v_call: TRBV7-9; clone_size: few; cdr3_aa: CASSSGGQETQYF; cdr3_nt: TGTGCCAGCAGCTCGGGGGGGCAAGAGACCCAGTACTTC
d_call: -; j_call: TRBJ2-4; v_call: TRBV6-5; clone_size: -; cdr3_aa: CASSYSGTGKNIQYF; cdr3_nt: TGTGCCAGCAGTTACTCGGGGACCGGTAAAAACATTCAGTACTTC
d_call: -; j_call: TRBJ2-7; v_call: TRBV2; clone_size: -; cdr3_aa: CASSLSSYEQYF; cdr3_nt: TGTGCCAGCAGCCTCAGCTCCTACGAGCAGTACTTC
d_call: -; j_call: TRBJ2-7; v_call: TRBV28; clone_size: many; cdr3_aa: CASSVPDRSYEQYF; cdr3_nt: TGTGCCAGCAGTGTTCCGGACAGATCCTACGAGCAGTACTTC
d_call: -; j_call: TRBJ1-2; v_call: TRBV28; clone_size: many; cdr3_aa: CASRLGGPDYGYTF; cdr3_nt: TGTGCCAGCAGGTTGGGGGGGCCTGACTATGGCTACACCTTC
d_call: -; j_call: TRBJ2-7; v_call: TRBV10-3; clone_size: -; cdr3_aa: CAISESHYEQYF; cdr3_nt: TGTGCCATCAGTGAGTCCCACTACGAGCAGTACTTC
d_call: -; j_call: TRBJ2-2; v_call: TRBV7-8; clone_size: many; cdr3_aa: CASSLVPSGELFF; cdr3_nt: TGTGCCAGCAGCTTAGTGCCGTCCGGGGAGCTGTTTTTT
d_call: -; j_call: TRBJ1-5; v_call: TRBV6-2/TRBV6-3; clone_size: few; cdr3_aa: CASSWSVDQPQHF; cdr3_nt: TGTGCCAGCAGTTGGTCAGTTGATCAGCCCCAGCATTTT
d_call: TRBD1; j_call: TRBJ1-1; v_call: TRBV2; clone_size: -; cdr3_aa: CASQGQRNTEAFF; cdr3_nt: TGTGCCAGCCAGGGACAGAGGAACACTGAAGCTTTCTTT
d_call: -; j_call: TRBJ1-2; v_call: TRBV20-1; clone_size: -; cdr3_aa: CSATRREGYGYTF; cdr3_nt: TGCAGTGCTACCAGACGGGAGGGCTATGGCTACACCTTC
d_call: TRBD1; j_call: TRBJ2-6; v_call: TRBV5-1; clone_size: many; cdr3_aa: CASSPGQEAGANVLTF; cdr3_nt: TGCGCCAGCAGCCCAGGACAGGAGGCTGGGGCCAACGTCCTGACTTTC
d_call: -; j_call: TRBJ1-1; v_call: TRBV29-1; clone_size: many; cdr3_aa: CSVRLGPNTEAFF; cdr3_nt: TGCAGCGTTCGTCTGGGCCCGAACACTGAAGCTTTCTTT
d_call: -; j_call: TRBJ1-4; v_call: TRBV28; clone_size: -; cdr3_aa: CASSSRLSGCGEKLFF; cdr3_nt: TGTGCCAGCAGTTCCCGATTGTCGGGGTGTGGTGAAAAACTGTTTTTT
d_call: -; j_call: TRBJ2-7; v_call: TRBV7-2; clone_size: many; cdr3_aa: CASSNGREEQYF; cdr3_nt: TGTGCCAGCAGCAACGGGAGAGAAGAGCAGTACTTC
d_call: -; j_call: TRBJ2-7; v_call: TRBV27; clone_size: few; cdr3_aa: CASSSTGQMTGEQYF; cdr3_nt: TGTGCCAGCAGTTCGACGGGACAAATGACGGGCGAGCAGTACTTC
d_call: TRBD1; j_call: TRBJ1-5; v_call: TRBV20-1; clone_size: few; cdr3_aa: CSARSRDRHQPQHF; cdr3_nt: TGCAGTGCTAGGTCCCGGGACAGGCATCAGCCCCAGCATTTT
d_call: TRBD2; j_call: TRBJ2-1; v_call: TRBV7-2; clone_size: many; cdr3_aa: CASSLAGGHYNEQFF; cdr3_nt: TGTGCCAGCAGCCTAGCGGGGGGCCACTACAATGAGCAGTTCTTC
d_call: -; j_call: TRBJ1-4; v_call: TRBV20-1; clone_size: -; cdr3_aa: CSPSGNNEKLFF; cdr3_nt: TGCAGTCCCAGCGGGAATAATGAAAAACTGTTTTTT
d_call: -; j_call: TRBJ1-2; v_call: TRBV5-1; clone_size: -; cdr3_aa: CASRALLSDGYTF; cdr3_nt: TGCGCCAGCCGTGCCCTTTTGAGTGACGGCTACACCTTC
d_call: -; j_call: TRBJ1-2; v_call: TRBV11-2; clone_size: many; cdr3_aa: CASTSGGGDLSGYTF; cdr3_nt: TGTGCCAGCACCTCCGGAGGGGGTGACCTGAGCGGCTACACCTTC
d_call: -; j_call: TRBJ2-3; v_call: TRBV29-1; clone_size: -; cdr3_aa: CSVEEPTCPDTQYF; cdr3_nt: TGCAGCGTTGAAGAACCGACCTGCCCGGATACGCAGTATTTT
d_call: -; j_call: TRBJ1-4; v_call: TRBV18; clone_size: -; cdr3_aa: CASSPNAPQGGEKLFF; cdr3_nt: TGTGCCAGCTCACCGAACGCCCCTCAGGGAGGCGAAAAACTGTTTTTT
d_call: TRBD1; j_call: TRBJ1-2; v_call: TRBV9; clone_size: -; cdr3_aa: CASNLNGQANYGYTF; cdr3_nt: TGTGCCAGCAACCTGAATGGACAGGCGAACTATGGCTACACCTTC
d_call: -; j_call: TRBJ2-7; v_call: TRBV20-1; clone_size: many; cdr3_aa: CSATGINSYEQYF; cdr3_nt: TGCAGTGCTACCGGGATCAACTCCTACGAGCAGTACTTC
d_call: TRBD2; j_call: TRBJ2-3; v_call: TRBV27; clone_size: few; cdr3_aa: CASSHPLAGGADTQYF; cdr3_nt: TGTGCCAGCAGTCACCCTCTAGCGGGAGGCGCAGATACGCAGTATTTT
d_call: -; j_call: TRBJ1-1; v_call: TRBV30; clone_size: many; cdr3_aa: CAWIQQLRVGAFF; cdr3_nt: TGTGCCTGGATCCAGCAACTCAGGGTCGGTGCTTTCTTT
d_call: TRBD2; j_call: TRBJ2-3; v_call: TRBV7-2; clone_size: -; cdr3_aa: CASSLAGGRADTQYF; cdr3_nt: TGTGCCAGCAGTCTAGCGGGGGGGCGGGCAGATACGCAGTATTTT
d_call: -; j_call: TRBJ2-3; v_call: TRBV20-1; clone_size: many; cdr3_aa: CSATVGLGDTQYF; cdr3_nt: TGCAGTGCTACAGTTGGCCTGGGGGATACGCAGTATTTT
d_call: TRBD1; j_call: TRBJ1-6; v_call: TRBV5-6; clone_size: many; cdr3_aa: CASSYGTGTQGALHF; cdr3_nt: TGTGCCAGCAGCTATGGGACAGGGACCCAAGGGGCCCTCCACTTT
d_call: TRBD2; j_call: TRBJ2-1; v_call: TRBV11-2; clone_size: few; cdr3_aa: CASSLSPTTSGPYNEQFF; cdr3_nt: TGTGCCAGCAGCTTGTCCCCTACGACTAGCGGGCCTTACAATGAGCAGTTCTTC
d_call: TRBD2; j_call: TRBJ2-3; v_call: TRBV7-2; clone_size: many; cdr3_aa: CASTLRGGADTQYF; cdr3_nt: TGTGCCAGCACTTTGCGGGGGGGGGCAGATACGCAGTATTTT
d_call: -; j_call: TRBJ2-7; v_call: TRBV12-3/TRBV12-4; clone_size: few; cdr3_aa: CASTLGGAYEQYF; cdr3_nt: TGTGCCAGCACCCTCGGCGGAGCCTACGAGCAGTACTTC
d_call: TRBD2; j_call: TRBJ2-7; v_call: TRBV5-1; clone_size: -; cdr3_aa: CASSLDFGGYLRGEQYF; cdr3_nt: TGCGCCAGCAGCTTGGACTTCGGGGGGTACCTCCGCGGGGAGCAGTACTTC
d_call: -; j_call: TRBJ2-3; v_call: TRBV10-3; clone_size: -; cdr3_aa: CAISESRVGTDTQYF; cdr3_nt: TGTGCCATCAGTGAGTCGCGGGTAGGCACAGATACGCAGTATTTT
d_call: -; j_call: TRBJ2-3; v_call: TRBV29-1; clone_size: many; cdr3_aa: CSVETRHTDTQYF; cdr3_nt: TGCAGCGTTGAGACCCGGCACACAGATACGCAGTATTTT
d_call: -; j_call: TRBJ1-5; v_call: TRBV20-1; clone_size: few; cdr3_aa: CSAAGEPQPQHF; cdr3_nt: TGCAGTGCAGCAGGGGAGCCTCAGCCCCAGCATTTT
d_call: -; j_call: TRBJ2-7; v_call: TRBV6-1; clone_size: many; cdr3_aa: CASSEGRTNIYEQYF; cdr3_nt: TGTGCCAGCAGTGAAGGGCGGACTAACATATACGAGCAGTACTTC
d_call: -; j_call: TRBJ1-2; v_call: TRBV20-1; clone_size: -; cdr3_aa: CSAGQPNYGYTF; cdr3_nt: TGCAGTGCTGGACAGCCTAACTATGGCTACACCTTC
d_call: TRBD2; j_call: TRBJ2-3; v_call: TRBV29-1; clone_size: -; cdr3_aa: CSVESGRGADTQYF; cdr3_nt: TGCAGCGTTGAAAGCGGGAGAGGCGCAGATACGCAGTATTTT
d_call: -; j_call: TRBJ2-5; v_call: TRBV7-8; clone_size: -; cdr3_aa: CASSPDTGRRETQYF; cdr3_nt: TGTGCCAGCAGCCCAGACACGGGACGAAGGGAGACCCAGTACTTC
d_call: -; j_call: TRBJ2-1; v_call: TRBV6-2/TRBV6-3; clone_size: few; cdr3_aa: CASSYTGEQFF; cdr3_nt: TGTGCCAGCAGTTATACCGGGGAGCAGTTCTTC
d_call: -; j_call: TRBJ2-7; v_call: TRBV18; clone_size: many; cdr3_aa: CASSPATGDSYEQYF; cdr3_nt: TGTGCCAGCTCACCGGCCACAGGAGACTCCTACGAGCAGTACTTC
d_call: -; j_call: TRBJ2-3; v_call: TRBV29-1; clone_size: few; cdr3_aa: CSVRAGPDTQYF; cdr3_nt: TGCAGCGTTCGGGCAGGGCCAGATACGCAGTATTTT
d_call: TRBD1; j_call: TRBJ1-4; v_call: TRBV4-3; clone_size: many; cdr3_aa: CASSPSPGQAGEKLFF; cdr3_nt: TGCGCCAGCAGCCCTAGCCCGGGACAGGCTGGTGAAAAACTGTTTTTT
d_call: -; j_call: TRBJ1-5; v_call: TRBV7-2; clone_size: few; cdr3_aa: CASSLMVGTNQPQHF; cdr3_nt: TGTGCCAGCAGCTTAATGGTCGGGACAAATCAGCCCCAGCATTTT
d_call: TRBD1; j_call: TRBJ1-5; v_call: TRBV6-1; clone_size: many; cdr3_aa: CASSGRQGLQPQHF; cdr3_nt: TGTGCCAGCAGTGGTCGACAGGGTCTTCAGCCCCAGCATTTT
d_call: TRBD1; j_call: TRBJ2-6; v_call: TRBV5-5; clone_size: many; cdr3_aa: CASSWDSSGANVLTF; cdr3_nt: TGTGCCAGCAGCTGGGACAGCTCTGGGGCCAACGTCCTGACTTTC
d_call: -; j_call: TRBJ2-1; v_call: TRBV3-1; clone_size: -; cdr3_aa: CASSPSGADNEQFF; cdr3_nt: TGTGCCAGCAGCCCATCAGGAGCGGACAATGAGCAGTTCTTC
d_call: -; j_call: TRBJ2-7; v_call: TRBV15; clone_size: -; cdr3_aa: CATSTPTAVTAYEQYF; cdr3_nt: TGTGCCACCAGCACTCCTACCGCGGTGACCGCCTACGAGCAGTACTTC
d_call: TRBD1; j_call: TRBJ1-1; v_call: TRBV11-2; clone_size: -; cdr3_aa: CASSRDRIMNTEAFF; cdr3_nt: TGTGCCAGCAGCAGGGACAGAATCATGAACACTGAAGCTTTCTTT